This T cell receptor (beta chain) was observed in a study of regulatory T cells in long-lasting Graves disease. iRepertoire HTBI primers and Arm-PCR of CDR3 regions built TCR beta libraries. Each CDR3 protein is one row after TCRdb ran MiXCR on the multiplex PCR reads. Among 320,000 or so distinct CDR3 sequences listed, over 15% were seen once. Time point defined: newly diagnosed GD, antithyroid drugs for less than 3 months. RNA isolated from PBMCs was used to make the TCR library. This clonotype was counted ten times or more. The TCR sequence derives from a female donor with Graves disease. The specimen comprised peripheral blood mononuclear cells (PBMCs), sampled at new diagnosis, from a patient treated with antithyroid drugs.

The chain's CDR3 is CASRPGGGNQPQHF. The CDR3 nucleotides are TGCGCCAGCAGGCCCGGGGGAGGCAATCAGCCCCAGCATTTT. The V gene is TRBV5-1, the J gene TRBJ1-5; tentative D call: TRBD1 (5 bases). Trimming left V 5 bases short and J 2 bases short, with 11 bases between. This CDR3 spans 14 amino acids. The germline CDR1 and CDR2 sequences are SGHRS and YFSETQ.